Below are 30 T cell receptor beta chains sequenced from a single sample in a study of blood T cell repertoires in COVID-19. Clones were read by immunoSEQ multiplex PCR, and TCRdb kept only the in-frame ones, dropping some. The sample consists of about 300,000 clones, about 90% of them appearing once. The sequenced sample consisted of PBMCs or T cells enriched from blood (not recorded which). The origin of the receptors is a young woman who had recovered from COVID-19.

The chain couples TRBV6-5 to TRBJ1-3; 7 bases are a match to TRBD1. Germline lookup yields CDR1 MNHEY and CDR2 SVGAGI. CDR3 length: 15 amino acids. The V segment lost 5 bases and the J segment 4 bases; nucleotides outside the gene matches: 8. The CDR3 DNA is TGTGCCAGCAGTCCCTCCACAGGGGCGGGAAACACCATATATTTT. The encoded protein is CASSPSTGAGNTIYF.

The genes are TRBV19 and TRBJ2-6; 9 positions agree with TRBD1. J lost 2 bases, V lost 4 bases, and 3 bases had no gene match. This CDR3 is built from 16 residues. Germline V CDR1 and CDR2: LNHDA, SQIVND (reference sequence). This chain's CDR3 is CASSRQGVAGANVLTF. DNA of the CDR3: TGTGCCAGTAGTAGACAGGGGGTGGCTGGGGCCAACGTCCTGACTTTC.

V and J are TRBV14 and TRBJ1-2; tentatively, D is TRBD1 (6 bases). The germline V gene encodes CDR1 SGHDN and CDR2 FVKESK. This CDR3 is 16 amino acids long. V lost 0 bases and J 1 base, leaving 12 bases between the germline ends. In DNA, the CDR3 is TGTGCCAGCAGCCAAGAAGTAGGACAGCTTAACTATGGCTACACCTTC. This translates into CASSQEVGQLNYGYTF.

The rearrangement links TRBV5-1 to TRBJ1-2; D unclear. CDR1 and CDR2 from the germline V gene are SGHRS and YFSETQ. The CDR3 runs 14 residues. The V gene lost 4 bases and the J gene lost 4 bases, with 14 bases spanning the gap. CDR3 in DNA: TGCGCCAGCAGCGCCGCCGATGCGATCTATGGCTACACCTTC. This gives the protein CASSAADAIYGYTF.

This chain links TRBV5-8 with TRBJ1-2; 8 bases agree with TRBD1. The CDR3 sequence is 13 residues long. Looked up from germline, CDR1 is SGHTS and CDR2 is YDEGEE. The ends lost 4 bases at V and 7 bases at J; junction bases unmatched: 6. CDR3 nucleotides: TGTGCCAGCAGCCCGGACAGGGCTGGTGGCTACACCTTC. It encodes CASSPDRAGGYTF.

The chain employs TRBV3-1 (or the pseudogene TRBV3-2) and TRBJ2-7; tentative D call: TRBD1 (6 bases). CDR1 and CDR2 (germline): LGHDT, YNNKEL (reference sequence). This CDR3 contains 14 residues. The germline V and J ends were trimmed by 2 bases and 3 bases, with 11 bases remaining between them. The CDR3 DNA follows: TGTGCCAGCAGCCAAACGGACAGTGGCTACGAGCAGTACTTC. Protein sequence: CASSQTDSGYEQYF.

The rearrangement joins TRBV5-1 to TRBJ1-1, with D possibly matching TRBD1 (6 bases). The V end was cut by 0 bases, the J end by 3 bases, with 12 bases between. CDR3 length: 15 residues. Per the germline V gene, CDR1 is SGHRS and CDR2 is YFSETQ. CDR3 bases: TGCGCCAGCAGCTTGGACTTCCCAGGGGACACTGAAGCTTTCTTT. Amino acids: CASSLDFPGDTEAFF. Full variable domain (remainder filled in from reference TRBV5-1 and TRBJ1-1): KAGVTQTPRYLIKTRGQQVTLSCSPISGHRSVSWYQQTPGQGLQFLFEYFSETQRNKGNFPGRFSGRQFSNSRSEMNVSTLELGDSALYLCASSLDFPGDTEAFFGQGTRLTVV.

The rearrangement links TRBV30 to TRBJ1-1, with D perhaps TRBD1 (6 bases). Per the germline V gene, CDR1 is GTSNPN and CDR2 is SVGIG (reference sequence). V gave up 2 bases and J gave up 0 bases, with 10 bases separating them. This CDR3 has 14 residues. This chain's CDR3 is CAWSFGTMNTEAFF. As DNA, the CDR3 is TGTGCCTGGAGTTTCGGGACAATGAACACTGAAGCTTTCTTT.

V gene TRBV5-4 combines with J gene TRBJ2-2; 7 bases match TRBD1. This CDR3 spans 14 amino acids. The ends lost 4 bases at V and 4 bases at J; junction bases unmatched: 4. Germline V lookup: CDR1 SGHNT, CDR2 YYREEE (reference sequence). The CDR3 nucleotides read TGTGCCAGCAGCAAATCAGGGGGCACCGGGGAGCTGTTTTTT. This encodes CASSKSGGTGELFF.

This rearrangement joins TRBV7-3 to TRBJ2-7; D might be TRBD1 (6 bases). V was pared by 5 bases and J by 10 bases, with 18 bases between. Germline values: CDR1 SGHTA, CDR2 FQGTGA. This CDR3 contains 13 residues. CDR3 amino acids: CASSPSDRTEQYF. The DNA of the CDR3 is TGTGCCAGCAGCCCCAGCGACAGGACTGAACAGTACTTC.

This chain links TRBV2 with TRBJ2-1; possible D gene TRBD2, 5 bases. V was trimmed by 0 bases and J by 3 bases, leaving 12 bases between them. Germline CDR1 reads SNHLY; CDR2 reads FYNNEI. The CDR3 spans 16 residues. The CDR3 loop reads CASSEARLSIYNEQFF. Written as DNA, the CDR3 is TGTGCCAGCAGTGAAGCGCGACTATCCATCTACAATGAGCAGTTCTTC.

This clone showed up just a few times. The CDR3 reads CASSLGRATGWEPLHF. In DNA form, the CDR3 reads TGTGCCAGCAGCTTAGGAAGGGCGACAGGGTGGGAACCCCTCCACTTT. The rearrangement joins TRBV11-2 to TRBJ1-6; TRBD1 matches 7 bases. Germline V gene lookup returns CDR1 SGHAT and CDR2 FQNNGV. The CDR3 totals 16 residues. J gave up 12 bases and V 1 base, and 12 bases lay outside the gene matches.

This clone was recorded once. The V call is TRBV6-5, the J call TRBJ1-1; 8 nucleotides line up with TRBD1. The ends lost 8 bases at V and 4 bases at J; junction bases unmatched: 12. The length of the CDR3 is 15 residues. CDR1 MNHEY and CDR2 SVGAGI come from the germline V gene. The CDR3 DNA sequence: TGTGCCAGCCTCTCGCCGGACAGGGTTAGCACTGAAGCTTTCTTT. Translated: CASLSPDRVSTEAFF.

This rearrangement joins TRBV6-2 or TRBV6-3 to TRBJ2-7, with 9 bases fitting TRBD1. CDR3 length: 14 amino acids. The trim removed 3 bases at V and 3 bases at J, leaving 3 bases unmatched. Germline-derived CDR1 and CDR2 are MNHEY and SVGEGT. CDR3 bases: TGTGCCAGCAGTTATGACAGGGGGGACTACGAGCAGTACTTC. It translates to CASSYDRGDYEQYF.

V is TRBV30 and J is TRBJ1-2; perhaps TRBD1 as D (5 bases). The CDR3 totals 13 residues. V was pared by 0 bases and J by 4 bases, with 9 bases between. CDR1 is GTSNPN, CDR2 SVGIG, per germline (reference sequence). DNA of the CDR3: TGTGCCTGGAGTGTGGGGGGGAGCTATGGCTACACCTTC. Translation gives CAWSVGGSYGYTF.

The chain has TRBV6-9 and TRBJ1-1; 10 nucleotides align to TRBD1. With 4 bases clipped from V and 4 bases from J, the junction kept 3 bases outside the gene matches. The CDR3 loop spans 14 amino acids. Per the germline V gene, CDR1 is MNHGY and CDR2 is SVAAGI. Here the CDR3 reads CASSSRTGGTEAFF. The CDR3 region has the DNA TGTGCCAGCAGTTCTCGGACAGGGGGCACTGAAGCTTTCTTT.

This clone was observed a single time. The chain couples TRBV5-1 to TRBJ1-4; 7 bases are a match to TRBD1. The CDR3 length is 15 residues. Germline CDR1 is SGHRS and CDR2 is YFSETQ. With V trimmed by 3 bases and J by 7 bases, 9 bases remained unmatched. The CDR3 DNA reads as TGCGCCAGCAGCTCAGACAGGGTCATGGGTGAAAAACTGTTTTTT. It yields the protein CASSSDRVMGEKLFF.

J is TRBJ1-1 and V is TRBV4-2; TRBD1 aligns across 10 bases. CDR3 length: 15 amino acids. From germline, CDR1 is LGHNA and CDR2 YNFKEQ. After removal of 5 bases from V and 1 base from J, the junction contained 4 bases not matched to a gene. The CDR3 DNA reads as TGTGCCAGCAGCTATGGGACAGGGGAGAACACTGAAGCTTTCTTT. Protein product: CASSYGTGENTEAFF.

This clone appeared once. The rearrangement links TRBV30 to TRBJ2-1; 8 bases are a match to TRBD2. CDR1 is GTSNPN and CDR2 is SVGIG in the germline V gene (reference sequence). CDR3 length: 13 residues. J gave up 9 bases and V 2 bases, and 6 bases lay outside the gene matches. CDR3 coding DNA: TGTGCCTGGAGTCCGGGGGGGCCGAGTGAGCAGTTCTTC. Its protein is CAWSPGGPSEQFF.

The chain employs TRBV7-2 and TRBJ1-1; 12 positions match TRBD1. Trimming took 4 bases from V and 0 from J; bases not matched to a gene: 3. The CDR3 extends over 16 amino acids. The germline gives CDR1 SGHTA, CDR2 FQGNSA. The CDR3 DNA is TGTGCCAGCAGCTCCCGGGACAGGGGGCTGAACACTGAAGCTTTCTTT. Its protein is CASSSRDRGLNTEAFF. Full variable domain (remainder filled in from reference TRBV7-2 and TRBJ1-1): GAGVSQSPSNKVTEKGKDVELRCDPISGHTALYWYRQSLGQGLEFLIYFQGNSAPDKSGLPSDRFSAERTGGSVSTLTIQRTQQEDSAVYLCASSSRDRGLNTEAFFGQGTRLTVV.

The chain couples TRBV7-2 to TRBJ1-4; TRBD1 is a possible D gene (6 bases). Trimming cost V 1 base and J 6 bases, with 12 bases left between them. Per germline, CDR1 SGHTA and CDR2 FQGNSA. The length of the CDR3 is 15 residues. CDR3 region: CASSLGGGWDEKLFF. The CDR3 DNA follows: TGTGCCAGCAGCTTAGGGGGGGGCTGGGATGAAAAACTGTTTTTT. The complete variable domain, with remaining parts taken from reference TRBV7-2 and TRBJ1-4, reads GAGVSQSPSNKVTEKGKDVELRCDPISGHTALYWYRQSLGQGLEFLIYFQGNSAPDKSGLPSDRFSAERTGGSVSTLTIQRTQQEDSAVYLCASSLGGGWDEKLFFGSGTQLSVL.

The gene calls are TRBV7-6 and TRBJ1-1; 8 positions agree with TRBD1. Trimming took 10 bases from V and 6 from J; bases not matched to a gene: 7. The germline CDR1 and CDR2 sequences are SGHVS and FNYEAQ. The CDR3 covers 12 residues. CDR3 sequence: CATTDRAPEAFF. The DNA for the CDR3 is TGTGCCACCACGGACAGGGCCCCTGAAGCTTTCTTT.

This clone was recorded a few times. V usage is TRBV5-6 and J usage is TRBJ1-1; tentative D call: TRBD1 (5 bases). This CDR3 is built from 15 residues. With 1 base removed from V and 3 bases from J, the gap between germline ends came to 13 bases. Looked up from germline, CDR1 is SGHDT and CDR2 is YYEEEE. For the CDR3, the DNA is TGTGCCAGCAGCTTGATCTCCGGGGGGGACACTGAAGCTTTCTTT. Protein sequence: CASSLISGGDTEAFF.

The J gene is TRBJ1-2, the V gene TRBV30; the D is unclear. Germline CDR1 is GTSNPN and CDR2 is SVGIG (reference sequence). This CDR3 has 12 amino acids. V was trimmed by 4 bases and J by 7 bases, leaving 13 bases between them. The CDR3 coding sequence is TGTGCCTGGAATGGAGCACCCTTTGGCTACACCTTC. Its protein is CAWNGAPFGYTF. The entire variable domain, with the rest obtained from reference TRBV30 and TRBJ1-2, is as follows: SQTIHQWPATLVQPVGSPLSLECTVEGTSNPNLYWYRQAAGRGLQLLFYSVGIGQISSEVPQNLSASRPQDRQFILSSKKLLLSDSGFYLCAWNGAPFGYTFGSGTRLTVV.

The chain combines TRBV18 with TRBJ1-2; perhaps TRBD1 as D (6 bases). CDR3 size: 15 residues. Trimming took 3 bases from V and 2 from J, leaving 13 bases between them. From germline, CDR1 is KGHSH and CDR2 LQKENI. CDR3 sequence reads: CASSPSTGKNYGYTF. Here the CDR3 DNA reads TGTGCCAGCTCACCCTCGACAGGAAAAAACTATGGCTACACCTTC.

The chain employs TRBV30 and TRBJ2-7, with 10 bases identical to TRBD1. CDR1 and CDR2 (germline): GTSNPN, SVGIG (reference sequence). V dropped 0 bases and J dropped 6; count of bases not matched to a gene: 8. CDR3 length: 15 residues. The DNA for the CDR3 is TGTGCCTGGAGTGTACTGGGCGGACAGGGGGGCGAGCAGTACTTC. Its translation: CAWSVLGGQGGEQYF.

V is TRBV13 and J is TRBJ2-1; 10 bases match TRBD1. CDR1 is PRHDT, CDR2 FYEKMQ, per germline (reference sequence). V lost 5 bases to trimming and J lost 4 bases; unmatched junction nucleotides: 5. The CDR3 consists of 15 residues. The CDR3 spells CASSPSGQGYNEQFF. CDR3 nucleotide sequence: TGTGCCAGCAGCCCATCGGGACAGGGGTACAATGAGCAGTTCTTC. Using reference TRBV13 and TRBJ2-1 for the parts outside the CDR3, the full variable domain is AAGVIQSPRHLIKEKRETATLKCYPIPRHDTVYWYQQGPGQDPQFLISFYEKMQSDKGSIPDRFSAQQFSDYHSELNMSSLELGDSALYFCASSPSGQGYNEQFFGPGTRLTVL.

This clone showed up just a few times. The CDR3 sequence: CASSTLAGGPGSEQFF. The CDR3 DNA sequence: TGTGCCAGCAGCACCCTAGCGGGGGGGCCCGGAAGTGAGCAGTTCTTC. This rearrangement joins TRBV7-9 to TRBJ2-1, with 12 bases aligning to TRBD2. Per germline, CDR1 SEHNR and CDR2 FQNEAQ (reference sequence). The V segment lost 5 bases and the J segment 9 bases; nucleotides outside the gene matches: 11. This CDR3 contains 16 residues.

The rearrangement joins TRBV9 to TRBJ1-1; D not resolved. The V gene's germline CDR1 is SGDLS and CDR2 YYNGEE. This CDR3 region has 14 residues. Trimming removed 2 bases from V and 4 bases from J, with 12 bases in between. Here the CDR3 DNA reads TGTGCCAGCAGCGTTAAAAGGTCGGGCACTGAAGCTTTCTTT. This sequence encodes CASSVKRSGTEAFF.

This clone was detected once. The CDR3 loop reads CASSYSPDQPQHF. The CDR3 coding sequence is TGTGCCAGCAGTTACTCCCCCGATCAGCCCCAGCATTTT. The J gene is TRBJ1-5, the V gene TRBV6-2 or TRBV6-3; D is uncertain. Between the trimmed V and J ends, which lost 0 bases and 5 bases, there was a span of 5 bases. Germline V gives CDR1 MNHEY, CDR2 SVGEGT. The CDR3 is 13 amino acids.